This entry concerns a single TCR beta chain. These data come from a study of T cell changes during pregnancy in multiple sclerosis. The method was immunoSEQ multiplex PCR; TCRdb's version includes in-frame clones alone and lacks a portion of them. The sample holds approximately 50,000 clones, approximately 93% seen once. This CDR3 comprises 11 residues. The germline V gene has CDR1 SQVTM and CDR2 ANQGSEA. The V and J ends lost 7 bases and 9 bases respectively, with 15 bases between them. The sequenced sample was CD4+ T cells from peripheral blood mononuclear cells, obtained in the third trimester of pregnancy. This chain connects TRBV29-1 to TRBJ2-5, with D perhaps TRBD2 (6 bases). The TCR originated in a female donor with multiple sclerosis, enrolled in a pregnancy study. CDR3 nucleotides: TGCAGCGCGGGGCACTCTAGCGCCCAGTACTTC. This sequence encodes CSAGHSSAQYF.